This paragraph reports one T cell receptor beta chain. This clone has ten or more counts. The antigen it binds to is not known. The read ends 3 residues shy of where the CDR3 ends; the end is completed using the germline J gene. CDR1 is given as SGHTA and CDR2 as FQGNSA, both from the germline V gene. V drops 7 bases and J drops 6 bases, leaving 21 bases in between. The CDR3 starts with the cysteine, ends with the phenylalanine, and has 15 residues. The DNA covers only part of the CDR3, 36 bases in frame from base 1. The sample comes from a study of T cell clonality in common variable immunodeficiency (dated by TCRdb to about 2015). Paper-wide results and their limitations: CVID subjects shared fewer TCRbeta clones with each other than healthy controls did (p < 0.0001). It was noted by the authors that sequencing of the repertoires of T cell subpopulations would be needed to clarify the cause of the increased clonality in CVID. Although equal DNA input was used, an average of approximately 82,000 unique sequences per sample was obtained for controls, compared with around 30,000 for CVID samples. CVID TCRbeta sequences were reported to have fewer deletions and N-nucleotide insertions and to lack highly modified clones with 13 or more V deletions. Correlations of repertoire features with clinical complications were constrained by heterogeneity among patients within the CVID cohort. TCRbeta clonality was higher in CVID subjects than in healthy controls (t-test p = 0.018), and the increase was most characteristic of about a third of subjects.

Most of the CVID patients and most of the healthy controls were of Caucasian heritage. Heparinized peripheral whole blood samples of about 4.5 to 8.5 ml were obtained from each donor. Genomic DNA from adults with common variable immune deficiency (CVID) and from healthy adult controls was the source for sequencing TCRbeta CDR3 repertoires. A total of some 22 healthy adult volunteers (roughly twelve female and approximately ten male; age range 23 to 66 years, mean age approximately 34) were included in the control group. Diluted blood was density-centrifuged over Hypaque 1077 or Ficoll-Paque to isolate peripheral blood mononuclear cells. Genomic DNA was obtained from unsorted mononuclear cells using either Qiagen column purification or a centrifugation-based method. For sequencing, equivalent amounts of genomic DNA were input from CVID and control samples. For every sample, a 60 bp segment covering the rearranged TCRbeta CDR3 region was amplified and then sequenced. The immunoSEQ assay, a bias-corrected multiplex PCR combined with high-throughput sequencing, was used to amplify TCRbeta. The study's own analysis went as follows. Every unique nucleotide sequence counted as a clone and was annotated with V, D and J genes, copy number and frequency. Sequences were labeled productive if in frame, and non-productive if out of frame or containing stop codons. As previously described, clonality was computed from Shannon's entropy. Mean CDR3 Kyte-Doolittle hydropathy was derived from the predicted amino acid sequences of productive clones. Scaled V gene usage was hierarchically clustered using Manhattan distance and complete linkage with the R hclust function. Sharing of clones by CDR3 amino acid sequence was evaluated by resampling 12 repertoires per group over 100 rounds. The repertoires were searched for about 70 published EBV-specific TCRbeta sequences and 245 published CMV-specific TCRbeta sequences. A couple of CVID samples that yielded fewer than 10,000 sequences were excluded from the analysis, so approximately 40 CVID repertoires were retained. Entries here come from immuneACCESS through TCRdb and include only in-frame sequences with V and J called. Some clones fail to appear in such tables; in the studies checked, an unresolved V gene covers under half of the shortfall, and the cause of the remainder is unknown. The V and J calls and clone size come from that table; D and trimming were worked out from the DNA. In this sample, approximately 44,000 clones appear, none counted once only. About 10% of the sample goes to the ten largest clones.

What was sequenced was peripheral blood mononuclear cells. The chain is assembled from TRBV7-2 and TRBJ1-2, and TRBD1 may be the D gene, going by 5 matching bases. The receptor was isolated from a person aged 18 to 70 in good health. The CDR3 DNA, read in part, is TGTGCCAGCACCCGAGAGGGTCCCTCCAGGGATGGC. It translates as CASTREGPSRDG. The full-length CDR3 reads as CASTREGPSRDGYTF.